A selection of T cell receptor beta chains follows, all from one sample in a study of control samples from healthy donors and cancer patients. Assay: immunoSEQ multiplex PCR; the TCRdb copy retains only in-frame clones and omits some. The table has fewer than 300,000 clones, roughly 87% seen once. The sequencing input was PBMCs. Receptors originate from a woman aged 55-70 years with lung cancer. Both conserved end residues are part of each CDR3. Fields, in order: V gene, J gene, clone size, CDR3 protein. Expanded clones get a size class; other rows say once, few or many, or leave the size out.

V gene: TRBV11-3
J gene: TRBJ2-3
clone size: NA
CDR3 protein: CASSLDRHTDTQYF

V gene: TRBV5-1
J gene: TRBJ2-1
clone size: NA
CDR3 protein: CASSLRTDYNEQFF

V gene: TRBV5-4
J gene: TRBJ1-1
clone size: NA
CDR3 protein: CASSLGWLNTEAFF

V gene: TRBV28
J gene: TRBJ2-7
clone size: NA
CDR3 protein: CASSQIAGRGGSYEQYF

V gene: TRBV19
J gene: TRBJ2-4
clone size: NA
CDR3 protein: CASSTPGAAKNIQYF

V gene: TRBV9
J gene: TRBJ1-1
clone size: once
CDR3 protein: CASSLRQEPNTEAFF

V gene: TRBV3-1/TRBV3-2
J gene: TRBJ1-2
clone size: NA
CDR3 protein: CASSPDTNYGYTF

V gene: TRBV2
J gene: TRBJ2-2
clone size: NA
CDR3 protein: CASRTDSSVGGELFF

V gene: TRBV4-2
J gene: TRBJ2-3
clone size: NA
CDR3 protein: CASSPGQGIRTDTQYF

V gene: TRBV4-1
J gene: TRBJ2-3
clone size: NA
CDR3 protein: CASSQVTRVADTQYF

V gene: TRBV24-1
J gene: TRBJ1-2
clone size: NA
CDR3 protein: CATSVYHGGNGYTF

V gene: TRBV23-1
J gene: TRBJ1-5
clone size: NA
CDR3 protein: CASSPQDRGNQPQHF

V gene: TRBV5-6
J gene: TRBJ1-2
clone size: NA
CDR3 protein: CASSSTANYGYTF

V gene: TRBV6-5
J gene: TRBJ1-2
clone size: NA
CDR3 protein: CASSTSGTADGYTF

V gene: TRBV5-8
J gene: TRBJ2-2
clone size: NA
CDR3 protein: CASSVDDRVPGELFF

V gene: TRBV2
J gene: TRBJ1-5
clone size: NA
CDR3 protein: CASSEAHRVGQPQHF

V gene: TRBV24-1
J gene: TRBJ2-1
clone size: NA
CDR3 protein: CATSLGSGRAAQFF

V gene: TRBV6-5
J gene: TRBJ2-7
clone size: NA
CDR3 protein: CRGTGNFYEQYF

V gene: TRBV6-5
J gene: TRBJ1-1
clone size: few
CDR3 protein: CASSWGGRAEAFF

V gene: TRBV28
J gene: TRBJ2-1
clone size: few
CDR3 protein: CASSPPRGVGAYNEQFF

V gene: TRBV15
J gene: TRBJ2-3
clone size: NA
CDR3 protein: CATSISLVATDTQYF

V gene: TRBV30
J gene: TRBJ1-1
clone size: NA
CDR3 protein: CAWKRENTEAFF

V gene: TRBV5-1
J gene: TRBJ2-5
clone size: NA
CDR3 protein: CASSPGLGRAGETQYF

V gene: TRBV9
J gene: TRBJ2-1
clone size: NA
CDR3 protein: CASSAPGLAAQQFF

V gene: TRBV10-3
J gene: TRBJ2-1
clone size: NA
CDR3 protein: CASKFAGGSYNEQFF

V gene: TRBV30
J gene: TRBJ2-5
clone size: once
CDR3 protein: CAWSVSGSWGETQYF

V gene: TRBV2
J gene: TRBJ1-2
clone size: NA
CDR3 protein: CASSEYRGASNGYTF

V gene: TRBV11-2
J gene: TRBJ2-7
clone size: NA
CDR3 protein: CASSSLPAGANEQYF